This T cell receptor (beta chain) emerged from a study of PD-1 blockade in classical Hodgkin lymphoma. For this clone: The target antigen is unknown.

Broader study findings: It was among complete responders that baseline diversity resembled that of newly diagnosed patients.

Time point given: cycle 4 day 1 (C4D1), after 5 to 7 weeks of nivolumab. With no exception, relapse followed autologous stem cell transplantation in all patients, and brentuximab vedotin exposure varied. Negative selection with magnetic separation was used to purify CD4+ T cells from thawed PBMCs. The table came from immunoSEQ multiplex PCR; TCRdb's copy has only in-frame clones and leaves some out. The sample carries under 20,000 clones, roughly 65% recorded once. The CDR3 is 13 amino acids. CDR1 and CDR2 from the germline V gene are SGHTA and FQGTGA. The V end lost 2 bases, the J end lost 6 bases, and 11 bases lay between the germline ends.

Sequences were derived from CD4+ T cells from blood, sampled before the fourth cycle of nivolumab. The chain links TRBV7-3 to TRBJ2-7, with TRBD1 as a possible D gene (5 bases). The receptor's source is a human donor with classical Hodgkin lymphoma. CDR3: CASSLARGREQYF. CDR3 nucleotide sequence: TGTGCCAGCAGCTTAGCTAGGGGCCGCGAGCAGTACTTC.